This T cell receptor beta chain is from a study of T-cell memory formation after mild COVID-19. TCRdb re-called the 5' RACE reads through MiXCR, storing one row per CDR3 protein. The table has about 410,000 distinct CDR3 sequences, about a quarter seen once. Trimming stripped 1 base from V and 2 bases from J, with 15 bases between. This CDR3 is 16 amino acids long. Germline CDR1 LGHNT, CDR2 FRNRAP. Sequencing was performed on PBMCs or a T cell subset sorted from them (not recorded which). The sequence derives from an adult woman who had mild COVID-19 (a few samples of this study predate the infection). Cell type and time point are not known. The chain carries TRBV12-5 and TRBJ2-7; unclear D gene. The CDR3 region is CASGLAPFQGPYEQYF. The CDR3 DNA is TGTGCTAGTGGTTTGGCACCCTTCCAAGGACCCTACGAGCAGTACTTC.